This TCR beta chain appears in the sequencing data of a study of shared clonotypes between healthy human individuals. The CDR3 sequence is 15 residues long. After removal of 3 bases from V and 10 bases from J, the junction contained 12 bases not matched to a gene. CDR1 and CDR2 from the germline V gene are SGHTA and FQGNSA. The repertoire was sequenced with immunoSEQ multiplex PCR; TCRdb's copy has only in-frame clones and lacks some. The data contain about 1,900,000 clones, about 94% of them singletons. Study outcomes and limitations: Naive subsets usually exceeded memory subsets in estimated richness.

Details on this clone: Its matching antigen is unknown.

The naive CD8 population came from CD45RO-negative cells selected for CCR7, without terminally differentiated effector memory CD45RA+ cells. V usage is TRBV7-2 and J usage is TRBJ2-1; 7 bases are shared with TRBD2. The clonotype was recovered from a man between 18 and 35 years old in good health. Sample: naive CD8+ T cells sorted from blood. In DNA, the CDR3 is TGTGCCAGCAGCTTCGGACTAGGTCCTTTTGGGGAGCAGTTCTTC. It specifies CASSFGLGPFGEQFF.